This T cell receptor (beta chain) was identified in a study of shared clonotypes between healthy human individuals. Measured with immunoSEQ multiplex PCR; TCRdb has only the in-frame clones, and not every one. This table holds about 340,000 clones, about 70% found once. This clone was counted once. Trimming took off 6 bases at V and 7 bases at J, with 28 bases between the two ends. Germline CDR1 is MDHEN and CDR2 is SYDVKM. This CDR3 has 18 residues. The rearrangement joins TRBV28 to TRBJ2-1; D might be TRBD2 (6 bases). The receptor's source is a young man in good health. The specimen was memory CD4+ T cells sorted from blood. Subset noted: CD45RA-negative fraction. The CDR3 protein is CASSQRFWFSGESNEQFF. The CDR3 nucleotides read TGTGCCAGCAGCCAAAGGTTTTGGTTTTCGGGGGAATCTAATGAGCAGTTCTTC.